These T cell receptor beta chains were read from a single sample in a study of regulatory T cells in long-lasting Graves disease. MiXCR, applied by TCRdb to the multiplex PCR reads, yields one record per CDR3 protein. The sample has fewer than 400,000 distinct CDR3 sequences; roughly 18% are singletons. The starting material was peripheral blood mononuclear cells (PBMCs), obtained at new diagnosis, from a patient treated with antithyroid drugs. These receptors were obtained from a female donor with Graves disease. The CDR3 runs from the conserved cysteine through the conserved F or W. Each record gives: clone size, J gene, V gene, D gene, CDR3 protein, CDR3 DNA. A D gene is named only where the DNA matches it firmly. Clone sizes are given selectively: once, few, many, or a class where the clone is expanded.

>many|TRBJ2-1|TRBV20-1|NA
CSARGPDEQFF
TGCAGTGCTAGAGGCCCAGACGAGCAGTTCTTC
>many|TRBJ2-2|TRBV7-2|TRBD2
CASSSSGGSGELFF
TGTGCCAGCAGCTCCTCGGGGGGGAGTGGGGAGCTGTTTTTT
>few|TRBJ2-1|TRBV7-8|NA
CASSLTSEGSEQFF
TGTGCCAGCAGTTTAACGTCCGAAGGGAGTGAGCAGTTCTTC
>NA|TRBJ2-7|TRBV5-8|NA
CASSLDYSPLFHNEQYF
TGTGCCAGCAGCTTGGACTATAGTCCCCTCTTCCACAATGAGCAGTACTTC
>many|TRBJ2-7|TRBV6-1|TRBD2
CASSTLAGGRRLEEQYF
TGTGCCAGCAGCACCCTAGCGGGAGGGCGTCGTTTAGAGGAGCAGTACTTC
>NA|TRBJ1-1|TRBV20-1|NA
CSANWGDTEAFF
TGCAGTGCTAATTGGGGTGATACTGAAGCTTTCTTT
>NA|TRBJ2-5|TRBV2|NA
CASRQQQGQEAQYF
TGTGCCAGCAGACAACAACAGGGCCAAGAGGCCCAGTACTTC
>NA|TRBJ2-7|TRBV19|NA
CASSAPDPLEHYEQYF
TGTGCCAGTAGTGCCCCCGATCCATTGGAACATTACGAGCAGTACTTC
>NA|TRBJ1-1|TRBV7-8|NA
CASSRSGAQAFF
TGTGCCAGCAGCCGATCGGGGGCCCAAGCTTTCTTT
>many|TRBJ1-1|TRBV5-1|TRBD1
CASSPGTGVMPAFF
TGCGCCAGCAGCCCAGGGACAGGTGTAATGCCAGCTTTCTTT
>few|TRBJ1-1|TRBV7-9|NA
CASSRTVTEAFF
TGTGCCAGCAGCAGGACAGTCACTGAAGCTTTCTTT
>many|TRBJ2-2|TRBV6-1|NA
CASSVTGEAGELFF
TGTGCCAGCAGTGTTACAGGGGAGGCCGGGGAGCTGTTTTTT
>many|TRBJ1-3|TRBV28|NA
CASSLKSYSGNTIYF
TGTGCCAGCAGTTTAAAATCCTACTCTGGAAACACCATATATTTT
>many|TRBJ2-5|TRBV7-9|NA
CASSPKEETQYF
TGTGCCAGCAGCCCAAAGGAAGAGACCCAGTACTTC
>few|TRBJ2-4|TRBV7-6|TRBD1
CASSLDPPRGAKNIQYF
TGTGCCAGCAGCTTAGATCCCCCCAGGGGGGCCAAAAACATTCAGTACTTC
>NA|TRBJ2-2|TRBV24-1|NA
CATSDLRGAGGELFF
TGTGCCACCAGTGATTTACGGGGGGCCGGCGGGGAGCTGTTTTTT
>few|TRBJ2-3|TRBV20-1|TRBD1
CSARDSLGGQGTRTDTQYF
TGCAGTGCTAGAGATTCCCTGGGGGGACAGGGGACCCGCACAGATACGCAGTATTTT
>few|TRBJ1-5|TRBV4-1|NA
CASSQAGQFQALGGNQPQHF
TGCGCCAGCAGCCAAGCGGGACAATTTCAAGCGTTGGGTGGCAATCAGCCCCAGCATTTT
>NA|TRBJ2-1|TRBV7-3|TRBD2
CASSQGTSGSVEQFF
TGTGCCAGCAGCCAAGGGACTAGCGGGAGCGTAGAGCAGTTCTTC
>NA|TRBJ1-5|TRBV20-1|NA
CSASGTNNQPQHF
TGCAGTGCATCCGGGACAAACAATCAGCCCCAGCATTTT
>many|TRBJ2-2|TRBV2|TRBD2
CASSEGVLAGVTGELFF
TGTGCCAGCAGTGAAGGGGTGCTAGCGGGAGTAACCGGGGAGCTGTTTTTT
>few|TRBJ2-7|TRBV19|NA
CASSIARSSYEQYF
TGTGCCAGTAGTATAGCCCGCTCATCCTACGAGCAGTACTTC
>few|TRBJ2-2|TRBV5-5|NA
CASSLGRDRPNTGELFF
TGTGCCAGCAGCTTGGGCAGGGACCGACCAAACACCGGGGAGCTGTTTTTT
>many|TRBJ1-2|TRBV28|NA
CASSSLGPATFSYGYTF
TGTGCCAGCAGCTCTTTGGGGCCGGCTACTTTCAGCTATGGCTACACCTTC
>many|TRBJ1-5|TRBV11-2|NA
CASSPNGGPRDQPQHF
TGTGCCAGCAGCCCCAATGGGGGGCCGCGGGATCAGCCCCAGCATTTT
>many|TRBJ1-6|TRBV28|NA
CASSEDVSSYNSPLHF
TGTGCCAGCAGCGAAGACGTGAGCTCCTATAATTCACCCCTCCACTTT
>NA|TRBJ1-5|TRBV13|NA
CASSLGLGARDYSNQPQHF
TGTGCCAGCAGCTTAGGCCTAGGTGCGAGAGACTATAGCAATCAGCCCCAGCATTTT
>many|TRBJ1-5|TRBV28|NA
CASSRDGTGNQPQHF
TGTGCCAGCAGTCGCGACGGGACTGGCAATCAGCCCCAGCATTTT
>few|TRBJ2-2|TRBV24-1|NA
CATSLPVGELFF
TGTGCCACCAGCCTGCCGGTCGGGGAGCTGTTTTTT
>many|TRBJ2-7|TRBV28|TRBD2
CASCRLAGGRYEQYF
TGTGCCAGCTGCCGGCTAGCGGGAGGAAGGTACGAGCAGTACTTC
>NA|TRBJ1-6|TRBV28|NA
CASRLRDTYNSPLHF
TGTGCCAGCAGACTCCGGGACACCTATAATTCACCCCTCCACTTT
>many|TRBJ1-2|TRBV28|TRBD1
CASSLGTGGLYGYTF
TGTGCCAGCAGTTTAGGGACAGGGGGACTCTATGGCTACACCTTC
>NA|TRBJ2-2|TRBV2|NA
CASSRRGQYTGELFF
TGTGCCAGCAGTAGGAGGGGGCAATACACCGGGGAGCTGTTTTTT
>NA|TRBJ1-4|TRBV7-9|NA
CASSRTATNEKLFF
TGTGCCAGCAGCCGGACAGCAACTAATGAAAAACTGTTTTTT
>many|TRBJ2-5|TRBV20-1|TRBD2
CSALAGQETQYF
TGCAGTGCCCTAGCGGGACAAGAGACCCAGTACTTC